These 8 T cell receptor beta chains share one sample of origin, sequenced in a study of identifying expanded T cells in peripheral blood (dated by TCRdb to between 2017 and 2020). The library relied on the immunoSEQ multiplex PCR assay. As stored in TCRdb, this immuneACCESS dataset retains in-frame rearrangements with V and J assigned. A fraction of the clones does not appear; measured against another copy, unresolved V genes explain less than half of the discrepancy, and the remainder lacks a known reason. Present in this sample are 60,000 to 80,000 clones, 85% to 90% of which were seen just once. Around 3.3% of the sample rests with the top ten. The source material was blood. These receptor sequences come from a person between 18 and 75 years old in good health.

In this sample, this clone turned up once. The chain uses TRBV15 and TRBJ1-2, with 11 bases identical to TRBD1. CDR3 length: 15 amino acids. V dropped 4 bases and J dropped 4; count of bases not matched to a gene: 5. The germline gives CDR1 LNHNV, CDR2 YYDKDF (reference sequence). CDR3 coding DNA: TGTGCCACCAGCACAGGGACAGGGGGGGCCTATGGCTACACCTTC. This translates into CATSTGTGGAYGYTF.

V usage is TRBV28 and J usage is TRBJ2-5; TRBD2 matches at 8 bases. Germline V gene sequence: CDR1 MDHEN, CDR2 SYDVKM. This CDR3 region has 14 residues. The trim removed 4 bases at V and 1 base at J, leaving 2 bases unmatched. CDR3 sequence (DNA): TGTGCCAGCAGTTCCCGGGGGGGCCAAGAGACCCAGTACTTC. Protein product: CASSSRGGQETQYF. Full variable domain (rest looked up from reference TRBV28 and TRBJ2-5): DVKVTQSSRYLVKRTGEKVFLECVQDMDHENMFWYRQDPGLGLRLIYFSYDVKMKEKGDIPEGYSVSREKKERFSLILESASTNQTSMYLCASSSRGGQETQYFGPGTRLLVL.

This chain joins TRBV6-5 and TRBJ2-7; a possible D gene is TRBD2 (5 bases). The CDR3 contains 15 residues. Germline V gene data show CDR1 as MNHEY and CDR2 as SVGAGI. V lost 6 bases, J lost 0 bases, and 15 bases lay in between. The CDR3: CASRSASGGSYEQYF. CDR3 nucleotides: TGTGCCAGCAGGTCGGCGAGCGGAGGCTCCTACGAGCAGTACTTC.

This chain connects TRBV12-5 to TRBJ2-1; 9 bases line up with TRBD2. Germline CDR1 is LGHNT and CDR2 is FRNRAP. V lost 2 bases to trimming and J lost 0 bases; unmatched junction nucleotides: 5. The CDR3 contains 17 residues. In DNA form, the CDR3 reads TGTGCTAGTGGTTTGTCAGCGGGAGGCAGCTCCTACAATGAGCAGTTCTTC. Its protein is CASGLSAGGSSYNEQFF. Using reference TRBV12-5 and TRBJ2-1 for the parts outside the CDR3, the full variable domain is DARVTQTPRHKVTEMGQEVTMRCQPILGHNTVFWYRQTMMQGLELLAYFRNRAPLDDSGMPKDRFSAEMPDATLATLKIQPSEPRDSAVYFCASGLSAGGSSYNEQFFGPGTRLTVL.

The V and J genes are TRBV6-5 and TRBJ2-4, with D possibly TRBD2 on 6 matching bases. CDR3 size: 12 residues. The V and J ends lost 7 bases and 8 bases respectively, with 12 bases between them. The germline gives CDR1 MNHEY, CDR2 SVGAGI. Here the CDR3 DNA reads TGTGCCAGCAACTCGGGAGCAGACATTCAGTACTTC. It yields the protein CASNSGADIQYF.

The CDR3 is CASSLGQRGDTDTQYF. For the CDR3, the DNA is TGCGCCAGCAGCTTGGGTCAGCGGGGGGACACAGATACGCAGTATTTT. The chain is built from TRBV5-1 and TRBJ2-3; 9 nucleotides align to TRBD2. Germline values: CDR1 SGHRS, CDR2 YFSETQ. The trim removed 0 bases at V and 2 bases at J, leaving 4 bases unmatched. The CDR3 loop spans 16 amino acids.

The gene calls are TRBV28 and TRBJ2-2; D uncertain. The CDR3 is 13 amino acids. The V and J ends lost 7 bases and 2 bases respectively, with 8 bases between them. Germline values: CDR1 MDHEN, CDR2 SYDVKM. Here the CDR3 reads CASNPLNTGELFF. The CDR3 region has the DNA TGTGCCAGCAATCCTTTAAACACCGGGGAGCTGTTTTTT.

This clone has a single count. The CDR3 loop reads CASRPSGGSSYEQYF. DNA of the CDR3: TGTGCCAGCAGGCCTAGCGGAGGGAGCTCCTACGAGCAGTACTTC. This sequence joins TRBV28 and TRBJ2-7; 7 bases match TRBD2. The trim removed 6 bases at V and 0 bases at J, leaving 8 bases unmatched. This CDR3 region has 15 residues. Germline V gene sequence: CDR1 MDHEN, CDR2 SYDVKM.